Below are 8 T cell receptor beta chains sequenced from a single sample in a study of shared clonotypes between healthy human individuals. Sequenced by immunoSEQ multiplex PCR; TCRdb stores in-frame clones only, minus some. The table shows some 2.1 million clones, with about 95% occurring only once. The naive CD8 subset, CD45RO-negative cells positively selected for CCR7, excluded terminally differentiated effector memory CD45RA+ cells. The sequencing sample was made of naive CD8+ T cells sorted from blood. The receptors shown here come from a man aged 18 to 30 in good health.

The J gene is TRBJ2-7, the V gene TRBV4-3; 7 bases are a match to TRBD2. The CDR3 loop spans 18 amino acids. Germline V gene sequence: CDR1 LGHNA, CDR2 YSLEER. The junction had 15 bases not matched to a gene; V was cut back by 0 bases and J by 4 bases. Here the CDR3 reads CASSQERVGGSSLYEQYF. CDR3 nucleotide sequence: TGCGCCAGCAGCCAAGAGCGGGTGGGCGGGAGTAGCTTGTACGAGCAGTACTTC.

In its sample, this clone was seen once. CDR3 coding DNA: TGTGCCAGCAGCGTAGGGGAGCGGAAATCCTACGAGCAGTACTTC. This sequence encodes CASSVGERKSYEQYF. The chain carries TRBV9 and TRBJ2-7; tentative D call: TRBD2 (5 bases). This CDR3 region has 15 residues. The V gene lost 0 bases and the J gene lost 1 base, with 11 bases spanning the gap. Looked up from germline, CDR1 is SGDLS and CDR2 is YYNGEE.

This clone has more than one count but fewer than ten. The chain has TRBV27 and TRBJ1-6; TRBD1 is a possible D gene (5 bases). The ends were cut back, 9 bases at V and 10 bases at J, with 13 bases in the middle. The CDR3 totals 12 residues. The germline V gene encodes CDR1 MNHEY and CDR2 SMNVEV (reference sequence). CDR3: CASGGVRSPLHF. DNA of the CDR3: TGTGCCAGTGGGGGTGTCCGATCACCCCTCCACTTT.

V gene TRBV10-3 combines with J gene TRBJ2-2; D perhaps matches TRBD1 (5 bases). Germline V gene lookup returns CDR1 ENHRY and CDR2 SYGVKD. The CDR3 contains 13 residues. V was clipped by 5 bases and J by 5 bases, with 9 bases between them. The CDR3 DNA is TGTGCCATCAGTACAGGAAATACCGGGGAGCTGTTTTTT. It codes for CAISTGNTGELFF.

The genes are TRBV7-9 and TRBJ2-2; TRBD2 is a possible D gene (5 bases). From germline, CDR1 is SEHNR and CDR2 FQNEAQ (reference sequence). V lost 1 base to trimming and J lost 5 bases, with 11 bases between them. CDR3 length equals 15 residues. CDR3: CASSLVGSLTGELFF. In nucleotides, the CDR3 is TGTGCCAGCAGCTTAGTTGGGAGTTTGACCGGGGAGCTGTTTTTT.

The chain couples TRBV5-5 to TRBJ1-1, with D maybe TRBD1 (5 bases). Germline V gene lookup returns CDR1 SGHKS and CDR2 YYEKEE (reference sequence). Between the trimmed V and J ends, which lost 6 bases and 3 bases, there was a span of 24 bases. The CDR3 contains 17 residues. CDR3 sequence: CASIPVLGRIPDTEAFF. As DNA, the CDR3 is TGTGCCAGCATCCCCGTGCTGGGGCGCATCCCAGACACTGAAGCTTTCTTT.

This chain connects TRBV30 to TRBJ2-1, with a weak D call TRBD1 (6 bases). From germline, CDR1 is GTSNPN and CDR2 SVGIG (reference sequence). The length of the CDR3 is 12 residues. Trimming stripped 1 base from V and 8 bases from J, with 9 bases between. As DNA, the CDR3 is TGTGCCTGGAGTGGAACAGGGCATGAGCAGTTCTTC. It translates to CAWSGTGHEQFF.

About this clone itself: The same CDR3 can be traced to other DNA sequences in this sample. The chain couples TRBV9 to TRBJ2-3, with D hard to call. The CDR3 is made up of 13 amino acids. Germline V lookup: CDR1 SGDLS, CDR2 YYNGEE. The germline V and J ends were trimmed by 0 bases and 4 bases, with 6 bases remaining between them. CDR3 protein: CASSVVGADTQYF. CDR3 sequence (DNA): TGTGCCAGCAGCGTAGTAGGTGCAGATACGCAGTATTTT. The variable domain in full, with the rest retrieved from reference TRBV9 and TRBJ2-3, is DSGVTQTPKHLITATGQRVTLRCSPRSGDLSVYWYQQSLDQGLQFLIQYYNGEERAKGNILERFSAQQFPDLHSELNLSSLELGDSALYFCASSVVGADTQYFGPGTRLTVL.